A selection of T cell receptor beta chains follows, all from one sample in a study of control samples from healthy donors and cancer patients. This table comes from immunoSEQ multiplex PCR, and its TCRdb copy is limited to in-frame clones, with some not included. The profile shows some 140,000 clones, roughly 90% of them singletons. Sequencing input: PBMCs. The source is a man aged 50-60 years with head and neck cancer. CDR3s include the opening cysteine and the closing phenylalanine or tryptophan. The D gene is left open where the match is weak. Size is stated for part of the rows, as once, few or many counts, or as a class when the clone is expanded.

abundance: -; d_gene: -; v_gene: TRBV25-1; j_gene: TRBJ2-7; CDR3nt: TGTGCCAGCAGTGAATTAGGGCGTGAACGCTACGAGCAGTACTTC; CDR3aa: CASSELGRERYEQYF
abundance: -; d_gene: -; v_gene: TRBV7-9; j_gene: TRBJ2-7; CDR3nt: TGTGCCAGCAGGGACGGAACCTACGAGCAGTACTTC; CDR3aa: CASRDGTYEQYF
abundance: -; d_gene: -; v_gene: TRBV7-7; j_gene: TRBJ2-1; CDR3nt: TGTGCCAGCAGCTTGGGATCTAGCCCGGGGGATGAGCAGTTCTTC; CDR3aa: CASSLGSSPGDEQFF
abundance: -; d_gene: TRBD2; v_gene: TRBV11-2; j_gene: TRBJ2-1; CDR3nt: TGTGCCAGCAGCTTGGGGGAGGGCTCGGGGTCCTACAATGAGCAGTTCTTC; CDR3aa: CASSLGEGSGSYNEQFF
abundance: -; d_gene: TRBD2; v_gene: TRBV7-9; j_gene: TRBJ2-1; CDR3nt: TGTGCCAGCAGCCCGAAGATCTCTAGCGGGAGTCAAAATGAGCAGTTCTTC; CDR3aa: CASSPKISSGSQNEQFF
abundance: -; d_gene: TRBD1; v_gene: TRBV5-4; j_gene: TRBJ1-1; CDR3nt: TGTGCCAGCAGCTCCGCGGGACAGAATAATAAAGCTTTCTTT; CDR3aa: CASSSAGQNNKAFF
abundance: once; d_gene: -; v_gene: TRBV30; j_gene: TRBJ1-6; CDR3nt: TGTGCCAGACAGTCAGGGTCTAATTCACCCCTCCACTTT; CDR3aa: CARQSGSNSPLHF
abundance: -; d_gene: TRBD1; v_gene: TRBV6-1; j_gene: TRBJ2-7; CDR3nt: TGTGCCAGCAGTGAAGCGCCGACAGGGCCTGCCTACGAGCAGTACTTC; CDR3aa: CASSEAPTGPAYEQYF
abundance: -; d_gene: -; v_gene: TRBV12-3/TRBV12-4; j_gene: TRBJ2-5; CDR3nt: TGTGCCAGCAGTTTTGAAGGCAAGACCCAGTACTTC; CDR3aa: CASSFEGKTQYF
abundance: -; d_gene: TRBD2; v_gene: TRBV3-1/TRBV3-2; j_gene: TRBJ2-1; CDR3nt: TGTGCCAGCAGTTATACTAGCGGGCTGCAGTTCTTC; CDR3aa: CASSYTSGLQFF
abundance: once; d_gene: TRBD1; v_gene: TRBV7-9; j_gene: TRBJ2-7; CDR3nt: TGTGCCAGCAGCACATCAGGGGGCTACGAGCAGTACTTC; CDR3aa: CASSTSGGYEQYF
abundance: -; d_gene: TRBD2; v_gene: TRBV6-6; j_gene: TRBJ2-7; CDR3nt: TGTGCCAGCAGTGGCGGGGGTTTCTACGAGCAGTACTTC; CDR3aa: CASSGGGFYEQYF
abundance: -; d_gene: TRBD1; v_gene: TRBV28; j_gene: TRBJ2-1; CDR3nt: TGTGCCAGCAGTTCGGGACAGGGTGGCTACAATGAGCAGTTCTTC; CDR3aa: CASSSGQGGYNEQFF
abundance: -; d_gene: -; v_gene: TRBV5-1; j_gene: TRBJ2-5; CDR3nt: TGCGCCAGCAGCTTGGATCCAGGGAGAGAGACCCAGTACTTC; CDR3aa: CASSLDPGRETQYF